This T cell receptor (beta chain) is drawn from a study of blood T cells in healthy people across ages. After removal of 5 bases from V and 6 bases from J, the junction contained 4 bases not matched to a gene. The CDR3 length is 14 residues. It was with a sample-barcoded 5' primer and a J-beta primer mix that a second PCR of roughly 7 to 12 cycles was run. Every sample gave at least 3 million paired-end reads containing CDR3. One entry per CDR3 protein results from TCRdb running MiXCR on the 5' RACE reads. The sample includes 800,000 to 950,000 distinct CDR3 sequences, about 48% seen only once; the top ten take under 15%.

Sample: blood. This TCR came from a man aged 25 to 40 in good health. The chain uses TRBV12-3 or TRBV12-4 and TRBJ2-7; 13 bases map to TRBD2. Here the CDR3 DNA reads TGTGCCAGCAGTCCCAGACTAGCGGGGGGCGAGCAGTACTTC. It translates to CASSPRLAGGEQYF.